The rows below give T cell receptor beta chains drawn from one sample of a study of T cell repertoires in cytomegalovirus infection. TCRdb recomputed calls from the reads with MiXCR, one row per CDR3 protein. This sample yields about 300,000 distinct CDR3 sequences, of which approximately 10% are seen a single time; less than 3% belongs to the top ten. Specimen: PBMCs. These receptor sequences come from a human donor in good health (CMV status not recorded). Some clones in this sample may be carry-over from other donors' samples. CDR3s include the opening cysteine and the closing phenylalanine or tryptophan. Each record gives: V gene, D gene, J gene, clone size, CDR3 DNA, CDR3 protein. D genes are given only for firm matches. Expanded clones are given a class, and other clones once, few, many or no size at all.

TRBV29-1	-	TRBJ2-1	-	TGCAGCGTCGGCGCGTTCTCCTACAATGAGCAGTTCTTC	CSVGAFSYNEQFF
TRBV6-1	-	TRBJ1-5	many	TGTGCCAGCACCGTCCGGGGGCCGGATCAGCCCCAGCATTTT	CASTVRGPDQPQHF
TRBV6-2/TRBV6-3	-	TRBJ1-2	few	TGTGCCAGCAGTTACCACAGGACTGGCTACACCTTC	CASSYHRTGYTF
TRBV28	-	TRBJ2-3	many	TGTGCCAGCGGAGCAGGGAACACAGATACGCAGTATTTT	CASGAGNTDTQYF
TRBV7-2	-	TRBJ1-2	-	TGTGCCAGCTCTCCACAGAGTAACTATGGCTACACCTTC	CASSPQSNYGYTF
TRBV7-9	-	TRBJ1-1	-	TGTGCCAGCACCGACCCGGGGCCAAGCCCTCGGAACACTGAAGCTTTCTTT	CASTDPGPSPRNTEAFF
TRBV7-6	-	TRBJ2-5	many	TGTGCCAGCAGCTTAGAAGCTGGGTACGAGACCCAGTACTTC	CASSLEAGYETQYF
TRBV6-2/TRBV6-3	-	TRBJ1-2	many	TGTGCCAGCAGTTACGAGGGGGATCTTGGCTACACCTTC	CASSYEGDLGYTF
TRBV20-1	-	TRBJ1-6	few	TGCAGTGCTAGAGATTCCCCTAGAGCTCCCCTCCACTTT	CSARDSPRAPLHF
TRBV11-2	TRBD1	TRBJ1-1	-	TGTGCCAGCAGCTTATGGCGGGTGAGGGGACAGGGGGTCGGGGACACTGAAGCTTTCTTT	CASSLWRVRGQGVGDTEAFF
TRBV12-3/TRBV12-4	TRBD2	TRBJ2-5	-	TGTGCCAGCAGAAGTAGCGGGGGCGAAGAGACCCAGTACTTC	CASRSSGGEETQYF
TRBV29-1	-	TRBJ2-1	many	TGCAGCGCCAAGCAAGACTCCTACAATGAGCAGTTCTTC	CSAKQDSYNEQFF
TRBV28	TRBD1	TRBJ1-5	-	TGTGCCAGCGGGGGACAGGGAAAACAGCCCCAGCATTTT	CASGGQGKQPQHF
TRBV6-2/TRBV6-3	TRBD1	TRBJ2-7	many	TGTGCCAGCAAGCCCACCGGGACAGGCTACGAGCAGTACTTC	CASKPTGTGYEQYF
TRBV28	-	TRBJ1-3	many	TGTGCCAGCCTGGGGCCTTCAACGACTGGAAACACCATATATTTT	CASLGPSTTGNTIYF
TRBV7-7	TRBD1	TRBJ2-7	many	TGTGCTAGCAGCCCGACAGGGAGTAAGTACGAGCAGTACTTC	CASSPTGSKYEQYF
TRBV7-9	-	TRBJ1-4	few	TGTGCCAGCAGCTTAGACTTGATAGTCGGTGAAAAACTGTTTTTT	CASSLDLIVGEKLFF
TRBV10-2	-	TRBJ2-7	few	TGCGCCAGCAATCACGGGGGGCCCTACGAGCAGTACTTC	CASNHGGPYEQYF
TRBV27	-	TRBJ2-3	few	TGTGCCAGCAGGGACACCGTCGGCACAGATACGCAGTATTTT	CASRDTVGTDTQYF
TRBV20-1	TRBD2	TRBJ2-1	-	TGCAGTGCTTGGACTAGTTACGATGAGCAGTTCTTC	CSAWTSYDEQFF
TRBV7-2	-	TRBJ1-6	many	TGTGCCAGCAGCTTAAGGGCGGGGGCAGGGAGGCGGGGACCCCTCCACTTT	CASSLRAGAGRRGPLHF
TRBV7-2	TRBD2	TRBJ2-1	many	TGTGCCAGCAGCTTAAGGGACTACGAGTGGGGGTCGAACTACAATGAGCAGTTCTTC	CASSLRDYEWGSNYNEQFF
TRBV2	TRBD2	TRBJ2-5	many	TGTGCCAGCAGGCCCACGGGACTAGCGGTAGAGACCCAGTACTTC	CASRPTGLAVETQYF
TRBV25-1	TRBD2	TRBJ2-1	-	TGTGCCAGCAGTGAACCCCGGGTTAGCGGGACCTACAATGAGCAGTTCTTC	CASSEPRVSGTYNEQFF
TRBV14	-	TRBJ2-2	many	TGTGCCAGCAGGACAGGCGGGGAGCTGTTTTTT	CASRTGGELFF
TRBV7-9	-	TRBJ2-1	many	TGTGCCAGCAGCTTAACCGGGACAACGGGGAATGAGCAGTTCTTC	CASSLTGTTGNEQFF
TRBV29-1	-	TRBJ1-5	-	TGCAGCGCTACACCGCCCCGGGGGGAGACGTATAGCAATCAGCCCCAGCATTTT	CSATPPRGETYSNQPQHF
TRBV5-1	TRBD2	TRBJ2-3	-	TGCGCCAGCAGCCCCACGGCTAGCGGGGGTAAAGATACGCAGTATTTT	CASSPTASGGKDTQYF
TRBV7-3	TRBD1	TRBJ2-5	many	TGTGCCAGCAGCTCGGACAGGGCTGAGACCCAGTACTTC	CASSSDRAETQYF
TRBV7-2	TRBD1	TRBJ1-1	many	TGTGCCAGCAGCGTACAGGGGGACACTGAAGCTTTCTTT	CASSVQGDTEAFF
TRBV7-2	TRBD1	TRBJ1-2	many	TGTGCCAGCAGCTTAAGTCCCCGGGACAGGGGGCGCGGGAGCTACACCTTC	CASSLSPRDRGRGSYTF
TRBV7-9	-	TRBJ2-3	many	TGTGCCAGCAGCTTAGGACGGGGGCGCGAGCAAAATACGCAGTATTTT	CASSLGRGREQNTQYF
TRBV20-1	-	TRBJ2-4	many	TGCAGTGAGGAGGGCCCCAAAAACATTCAGTACTTC	CSEEGPKNIQYF
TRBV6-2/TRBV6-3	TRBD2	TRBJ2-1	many	TGTGCCAGCAGCTCCCGCGGACTAGCGGGAAGGGGTCACGGTGAGCAGTTCTTC	CASSSRGLAGRGHGEQFF
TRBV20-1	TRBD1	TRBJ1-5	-	TGCAGTGCACCCGGGGGACAGGACTTGGGTCAGCCCCAGCATTTT	CSAPGGQDLGQPQHF
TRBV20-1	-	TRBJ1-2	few	TGCAGTGCTAGACACCCCCGGGCAGGGGACGGCTACACCTTC	CSARHPRAGDGYTF
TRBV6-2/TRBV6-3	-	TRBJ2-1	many	TGTGCCAGCAGGGTTGCGGGTGTATACAATGAGCAGTTCTTC	CASRVAGVYNEQFF
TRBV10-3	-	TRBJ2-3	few	TGTGCCATCAGTGAGACGGCGCTACCGCAGTATTTT	CAISETALPQYF
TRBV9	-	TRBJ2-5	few	TGTGCCAGCAGCGTTCGTCTGGACAGCCTACAAGAGACCCAGTACTTC	CASSVRLDSLQETQYF
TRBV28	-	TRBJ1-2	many	TGTGCCAGCAGTTTGAGTCGACCTCGAGGCTACACCTTC	CASSLSRPRGYTF
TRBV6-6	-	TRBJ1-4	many	TGTGCCAGCAGTTACCTAGGGGTGACTAATGAAAAACTGTTTTTT	CASSYLGVTNEKLFF
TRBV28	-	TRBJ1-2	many	TGTGCCAGCAGTGGGGGGATCCGCTATGGCTACACCTTC	CASSGGIRYGYTF
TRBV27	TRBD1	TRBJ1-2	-	TGTGCCAGCAGTTCATACCGGGACAGGGCCTATGGCTACACCTTC	CASSSYRDRAYGYTF
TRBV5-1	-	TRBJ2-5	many	TGCGCCAGCAGCTTGGCGGACTTACCCCAGTCCTTC	CASSLADLPQSF
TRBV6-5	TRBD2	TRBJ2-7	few	TGTGCCAGCAGTTCCGGACTAGCGGAAACCTACGAGCAGTACTTC	CASSSGLAETYEQYF
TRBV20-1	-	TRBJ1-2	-	TGCAGTGCTAGAGACACGGCCTCCTATGGCTACACCTTC	CSARDTASYGYTF
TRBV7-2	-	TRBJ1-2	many	TGTGCCAGCAGAGTTGGAGCTAACTATGGCTACACCTTC	CASRVGANYGYTF
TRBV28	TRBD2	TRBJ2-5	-	TGTGCCAGCAACACCGGGACTAGTCTGGAGACCCAGTACTTC	CASNTGTSLETQYF
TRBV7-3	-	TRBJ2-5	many	TGTGCCAGCAGCTCCGGGAGCCAAGAGACCCAGTACTTC	CASSSGSQETQYF
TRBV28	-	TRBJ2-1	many	TGTGCCAGCAGTTCCTTGGTAGGGGTGAGCTCCTACAATGAGCAGTTCTTC	CASSSLVGVSSYNEQFF
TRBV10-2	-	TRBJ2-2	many	TGCGCCAGCAACCCCCTAGTGGCGAAGGACACCGGGGAGCTGTTTTTT	CASNPLVAKDTGELFF
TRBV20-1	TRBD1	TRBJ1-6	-	TGCAGTGCAGTCCCCGGGACAGCCGCCTCACCCCTCCACTTT	CSAVPGTAASPLHF
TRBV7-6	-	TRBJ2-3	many	TGTGCCAGCAGCCCAGCGGCGGGGGCCCGGGGAGATACGCAGTATTTT	CASSPAAGARGDTQYF
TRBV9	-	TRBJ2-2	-	TGTGCCAGCAGCGTATGGGGGACCGGGGAGCTGTTTTTT	CASSVWGTGELFF